This TCR beta chain was identified during a study of response to subunit inactivated influenza vaccine. TCRdb independently ran MiXCR on the RT-PCR reads; one entry per CDR3 protein. Of about 540,000 distinct CDR3 sequences in the sample, roughly a quarter were seen once. A few counts support this clonotype. CDR1 is LGHDT and CDR2 is YNNKEL in the germline V gene (reference sequence). The germline V and J ends were trimmed by 10 bases and 0 bases, with 21 bases remaining between them. The CDR3 extends over 16 amino acids. Separately, the same data were catalogued under a study of T cells expressing NK-cell markers. That work contributes: For TCR beta, cDNA was produced by 5'RACE template switching with UMIs.

The chain combines TRBV3-1 with TRBJ1-1; D is uncertain. This sequence was found in a man aged 45-60 years who received an inactivated influenza vaccine. Here the sequenced sample was CD4+ T cells sorted from PBMCs, taken 11 to 12 days after vaccination. The CDR3 DNA follows: TGTGCCACCACCCGCTTCCCCACCCACATGAACACTGAAGCTTTCTTT. Translation: CATTRFPTHMNTEAFF.